This section outlines one TCR beta chain sequence together with its context. Antigen: not known. The sample holds other DNA sequences that translate to the same CDR3. CDR3 length: 13 residues. Trimming removed 3 bases at V and 4 bases at J, with 9 bases between. The germline V gene encodes CDR1 KGHSH and CDR2 LQKENI. Method: immunoSEQ multiplex PCR; TCRdb's copy keeps in-frame clones and lacks some. This table has roughly 2.2 million clones, about nine tenths appearing once. This entry is derived from a study of shared clonotypes between healthy human individuals. Findings and limits, study-wide: A few donors showed sharing of approximately 5% of naive CD4 clonotypes. Against clonotypes common to all four donors, non-shared ones had lower generation probabilities. Among donors, clonotype sharing was expected to be affected by sequencing depth. Only blood samples were collected, and tissue repertoires likely differ.

The chain carries TRBV18 and TRBJ2-5, with TRBD1 as a possible D gene (5 bases). This receptor was obtained from a man aged 18 to 30 in good health. Some clones in this sample may be carry-over from other donors' samples. The sample was naive CD4+ T cells from PBMCs. Subset indicated: CD45RA+ positively selected. The CDR3 region has the DNA TGTGCCAGCTCACCCTCTACAGGAGAGACCCAGTACTTC. This gives the protein CASSPSTGETQYF.